One sample yielded the 31 T cell receptor beta chains listed below, sequenced in a study of control samples from healthy donors and cancer patients. Repertoires were generated with immunoSEQ multiplex PCR, while TCRdb's copy carries only in-frame clones and drops some. The table shows more than 85,000 clones, with around 87% occurring only once. The sequencing input was PBMCs. Receptor source: a woman aged 55-75 years with lung cancer.

The rearrangement uses TRBV6-6 and TRBJ2-2; the D is unclear. Germline loops: CDR1 MNHNY, CDR2 SVGAGI (reference sequence). Trimming removed 7 bases at V and 1 base at J, with 13 bases between. This CDR3 is 15 amino acids long. The CDR3 DNA sequence: TGTGCCAGCACCACCGGAAGGTTGAACACCGGGGAGCTGTTTTTT. Its protein product is CASTTGRLNTGELFF.

The V gene is TRBV19, the J gene TRBJ2-5; D may match TRBD1 or TRBD2 (5 bases each). The CDR3 contains 13 residues. Trimming removed 4 bases at V and 4 bases at J, with 10 bases between. Germline V lookup: CDR1 LNHDA, CDR2 SQIVND (reference sequence). Here the CDR3 DNA reads TGTGCCAGTAGTAGAGGGGCCCCAGAGACCCAGTACTTC. Translating it yields CASSRGAPETQYF.

This clone was detected only once. CDR3 amino acids: CASSDGSATNYGYTF. The CDR3 nucleotides read TGTGCCAGCAGTGACGGGTCAGCTACTAACTATGGCTACACCTTC. The chain is built from TRBV6-1 and TRBJ1-2; D call uncertain. This CDR3 spans 15 amino acids. CDR1 and CDR2 from the germline V gene are MNHNS and SASEGT. V was shortened by 3 bases and J by 0 bases, with 11 bases between the two germline ends.

This rearrangement joins TRBV4-3 to TRBJ1-3, with 7 bases lining up with TRBD1. The ends lost 3 bases at V and 1 base at J; junction bases unmatched: 3. There are 15 residues in the CDR3. The germline gives CDR1 LGHNA, CDR2 YSLEER. This CDR3 is CASSQVTGSGNTIYF. Here the CDR3 DNA reads TGCGCCAGCAGCCAGGTGACAGGGTCTGGAAACACCATATATTTT.

This chain links TRBV27 with TRBJ1-1; D possibly corresponds to TRBD1 (6 bases). Looked up from germline, CDR1 is MNHEY and CDR2 is SMNVEV (reference sequence). Trimming left V 9 bases short and J 3 bases short, with 17 bases between. The CDR3 length is 14 residues. CDR3 DNA: TGTGCCAGTCGTATACAGGGTGGGGACACTGAAGCTTTCTTT. Encoded protein: CASRIQGGDTEAFF.

The genes are TRBV27 and TRBJ2-1; D might be TRBD2 (6 bases). Trimming cost V 0 bases and J 4 bases, with 13 bases left between them. Germline V gene lookup returns CDR1 MNHEY and CDR2 SMNVEV (reference sequence). The CDR3 loop spans 16 amino acids. The CDR3 reads CASSLSGGTAYNEQFF. In DNA, the CDR3 is TGTGCCAGCAGTTTATCTGGCGGGACGGCTTACAATGAGCAGTTCTTC.

The chain carries TRBV10-3 and TRBJ2-1, with 12 bases aligning to TRBD2. From germline, CDR1 is ENHRY and CDR2 SYGVKD. The CDR3 is 13 amino acids. V trimming: 4 bases; J trimming: 15 bases; junction bases outside the gene matches: 7. In nucleotides, the CDR3 is TGTGCCATCAGTGGGACTAGCGGGACCCGGGGGTTCTTC. Its protein product is CAISGTSGTRGFF.

The chain employs TRBV29-1 and TRBJ1-4, with a tentative D call TRBD1 (5 bases). The CDR3 totals 14 residues. Germline CDR1 is SQVTM and CDR2 is ANQGSEA. The germline V and J ends were trimmed by 0 bases and 5 bases, with 10 bases remaining between them. In DNA, the CDR3 is TGCAGCGTTGAAGATACAGGAGGGAATGAAAAACTGTTTTTT. Translation gives CSVEDTGGNEKLFF.

The CDR3 DNA reads TGTGCCAGCAGTCCGGGACAATATCGAACCGGGGAGCTGTTTTTT. Translated: CASSPGQYRTGELFF. The chain links TRBV27 to TRBJ2-2, with a tentative D call TRBD1 (6 bases). V was pared by 5 bases and J by 5 bases, with 15 bases between. The CDR3 is 15 residues long. CDR1 is MNHEY, CDR2 SMNVEV, per germline (reference sequence).

This clone was seen only once. V usage is TRBV27 and J usage is TRBJ2-7; perhaps TRBD2 as D (6 bases). Deletions cut 2 bases from V and 7 bases from J, with 21 bases between. This CDR3 has 16 amino acids. CDR1 and CDR2 (germline): MNHEY, SMNVEV (reference sequence). The CDR3 spells CASSLVGLAPAGEQYF. The DNA of the CDR3 is TGTGCCAGCAGTTTAGTCGGGCTAGCACCTGCGGGGGAGCAGTACTTC.

The rearrangement links TRBV18 to TRBJ2-2; D is uncertain. Germline CDR1 is KGHSH and CDR2 is LQKENI. This CDR3 comprises 18 residues. V lost 2 bases to trimming and J lost 3 bases, with 19 bases between them. The CDR3, as DNA: TGTGCCAGCTCACCAATATACATTGGGGAACCGGACACCGGGGAGCTGTTTTTT. This encodes CASSPIYIGEPDTGELFF.

This sequence joins TRBV5-1 and TRBJ2-2, with D possibly TRBD2 on 6 matching bases. V dropped 7 bases and J dropped 1 base, with 11 bases sitting between them. Looked up from germline, CDR1 is SGHRS and CDR2 is YFSETQ. The CDR3 runs 14 residues. CDR3 bases: TGCGCCAGCGCGAATAGCGGGAACACCGGGGAGCTGTTTTTT. It codes for CASANSGNTGELFF.

The rearrangement joins TRBV7-3 to TRBJ2-3, with 9 bases identical to TRBD2. Germline values: CDR1 SGHTA, CDR2 FQGTGA. V was pared by 5 bases and J by 2 bases, with 8 bases of the junction left unmatched. The CDR3 is 16 amino acids. In nucleotides, the CDR3 is TGTGCCAGCAGCCCAGCAGCGGGAGGTATCACAGATACGCAGTATTTT. Encoded protein: CASSPAAGGITDTQYF.

Concerning this clone itself: In the same sample, other DNA sequences code for this CDR3. The V gene is TRBV4-3, the J gene TRBJ1-4, with D hard to call. Trimming removed 0 bases from V and 0 bases from J, with 8 bases in between. The CDR3 spans 16 residues. CDR1 and CDR2 from the germline V gene are LGHNA and YSLEER. CDR3 coding DNA: TGCGCCAGCAGCCAAGATCGATTCGCAACTAATGAAAAACTGTTTTTT. This translates into CASSQDRFATNEKLFF.

This chain joins TRBV3-1 (or the pseudogene TRBV3-2) and TRBJ2-7, with 10 bases identical to TRBD2. The V segment lost 2 bases and the J segment 0 bases; nucleotides outside the gene matches: 7. CDR1 and CDR2 from the germline V gene are LGHDT and YNNKEL (reference sequence). The CDR3 contains 17 residues. For the CDR3, the DNA is TGTGCCAGCAGCCAATACGGACTAGCGGAGAACTCCTACGAGCAGTACTTC. Amino acids: CASSQYGLAENSYEQYF.

The CDR3: CAISSQGAGTEAFF. Here the CDR3 DNA reads TGTGCCATCAGCTCACAGGGGGCAGGAACTGAAGCTTTCTTT. The chain uses TRBV10-3 and TRBJ1-1; 9 nucleotides agree with TRBD1. Trimming removed 6 bases from V and 5 bases from J; junction bases left unmatched: 7. Germline lookup yields CDR1 ENHRY and CDR2 SYGVKD. The CDR3 loop spans 14 amino acids.

The CDR3 loop reads CASSIRTDTQYF. CDR3 in DNA: TGTGCCAGTAGTATAAGGACAGATACGCAGTATTTT. The chain has TRBV19 and TRBJ2-3; D not resolved. V was shortened by 2 bases and J by 3 bases, with 3 bases between the two germline ends. Germline CDR1 is LNHDA and CDR2 is SQIVND (reference sequence). CDR3 length: 12 amino acids.

V is TRBV11-3 and J is TRBJ1-2; D might be TRBD1 (6 bases). This CDR3 has 13 residues. Germline assignment: CDR1 SGHNT and CDR2 YENEEA. Trimming took 5 bases from V and 4 from J, leaving 11 bases between them. As DNA, the CDR3 is TGTGCCAGCAGCCCAGGACAGAGCTATGGCTACACCTTC. It translates to CASSPGQSYGYTF.

The chain joins TRBV20-1 to TRBJ2-5; D may be TRBD1 (6 bases). Trimming shortened V by 3 bases and J by 1 base, and 15 bases separated the two germline ends. CDR3 length equals 15 residues. Germline CDR1 DFQATT, CDR2 SNEGSKA (reference sequence). Here the CDR3 reads CSASSRNRAQETQYF. CDR3 DNA sequence: TGCAGTGCTAGTTCCCGAAACAGGGCCCAAGAGACCCAGTACTTC.

This chain connects TRBV4-3 to TRBJ1-6; D remains ambiguous. The V end was cut by 1 base, the J end by 3 bases, with 7 bases between. The CDR3 sequence is 15 residues long. Germline V gene data show CDR1 as LGHNA and CDR2 as YSLEER. The CDR3 spells CASSQGESYNSPLHF. The CDR3 coding sequence is TGCGCCAGCAGCCAAGGGGAAAGCTATAATTCACCCCTCCACTTT.

The V and J genes are TRBV27 and TRBJ1-6, with unresolved D. Germline CDR1 and CDR2: MNHEY and SMNVEV (reference sequence). The CDR3 runs 14 residues. V was clipped by 3 bases and J by 6 bases, with 9 bases between them. CDR3 protein: CASSFGSPNSPLHF. In nucleotides, the CDR3 is TGTGCCAGCAGTTTCGGGTCTCCTAATTCACCCCTCCACTTT.

This rearrangement joins TRBV5-4 to TRBJ2-6; 11 nucleotides match TRBD2. CDR1 SGHNT and CDR2 YYREEE come from the germline V gene (reference sequence). The CDR3 contains 18 residues. The ends lost 3 bases at V and 0 bases at J; junction bases unmatched: 5. CDR3 nucleotide sequence: TGTGCCAGCAGCTCCGGACTAGCGGGCTTCTCTGGGGCCAACGTCCTGACTTTC. Translated, it gives CASSSGLAGFSGANVLTF. Complete variable domain (other parts from reference TRBV5-4 and TRBJ2-6): ETGVTQSPTHLIKTRGQQVTLRCSSQSGHNTVSWYQQALGQGPQFIFQYYREEENGRGNFPPRFSGLQFPNYSSELNVNALELDDSALYLCASSSGLAGFSGANVLTFGAGSRLTVL.

CDR3 loop: CASSAPSGSTDTQYF. The CDR3 DNA sequence: TGTGCCAGCAGCGCGCCTAGCGGGAGCACAGATACGCAGTATTTT. The chain has TRBV9 and TRBJ2-3, with 8 bases matching TRBD2. There are 15 residues in the CDR3. The J segment lost 0 bases and the V segment lost 3 bases, leaving 3 bases of the junction unmatched. Germline CDR1 SGDLS, CDR2 YYNGEE. The whole variable domain, filled in from reference TRBV9 and TRBJ2-3, reads DSGVTQTPKHLITATGQRVTLRCSPRSGDLSVYWYQQSLDQGLQFLIQYYNGEERAKGNILERFSAQQFPDLHSELNLSSLELGDSALYFCASSAPSGSTDTQYFGPGTRLTVL.

The chain combines TRBV5-1 with TRBJ2-2; D is possibly TRBD2 (6 bases). Trimming left V 5 bases short and J 3 bases short, with 17 bases between. The CDR3 contains 16 residues. Germline CDR1 and CDR2: SGHRS and YFSETQ. CDR3 loop: CASRGLDYRDTGELFF. CDR3 nucleotide sequence: TGCGCCAGCAGGGGACTCGATTATCGAGACACCGGGGAGCTGTTTTTT.

The gene calls are TRBV19 and TRBJ2-5, with D perhaps matching TRBD1 or TRBD2 (5 bases each). Trimming cost V 9 bases and J 13 bases, with 18 bases left between them. CDR1 is LNHDA and CDR2 is SQIVND in the germline V gene (reference sequence). The CDR3 runs 11 residues. CDR3 DNA sequence: TGTGCCAGCAGTGAGGGGCCTCGGGTGTACTTC. This encodes CASSEGPRVYF. Full variable domain (remainder filled in from reference TRBV19 and TRBJ2-5): DGGITQSPKYLFRKEGQNVTLSCEQNLNHDAMYWYRQDPGQGLRLIYYSQIVNDFQKGDIAEGYSVSREKKESFPLTVTSAQKNPTAFYLCASSEGPRVYFGPGTRLLVL.

This clone was observed once. The chain employs TRBV27 and TRBJ1-2; possible D gene TRBD1, 5 bases. V lost 2 bases and J 2 bases, leaving 15 bases between the germline ends. The germline V gene has CDR1 MNHEY and CDR2 SMNVEV (reference sequence). The CDR3 is 16 amino acids. The chain's CDR3 is CASSLSSPGTNYGYTF. In DNA, the CDR3 is TGTGCCAGCAGTTTAAGTAGTCCAGGGACGAACTATGGCTACACCTTC.

This chain joins TRBV7-6 and TRBJ2-7; 10 nucleotides align to TRBD2. Germline V CDR1 and CDR2: SGHVS, FNYEAQ. The CDR3 spans 15 residues. J was trimmed by 0 bases and V by 2 bases; bases with no gene match: 1. Here the CDR3 DNA reads TGTGCCAGCAGCTTAAGCGGGAGGGTCTCCTACGAGCAGTACTTC. This codes for CASSLSGRVSYEQYF.

V is TRBV19 and J is TRBJ1-5, with D tentatively TRBD1 (5 bases). The CDR3 spans 14 residues. Trimming took off 2 bases at V and 5 bases at J, with 10 bases between the two ends. CDR1 is LNHDA and CDR2 is SQIVND in the germline V gene (reference sequence). Written as DNA, the CDR3 is TGTGCCAGTAGTATACTGCAGGGAGATCAGCCCCAGCATTTT. It translates to CASSILQGDQPQHF.

The CDR3 nucleotides are TGCAGCGTTCCTAGGAACACTGAAGCTTTCTTT. It translates to CSVPRNTEAFF. The chain carries TRBV29-1 and TRBJ1-1; D is unclear. V gave up 5 bases and J gave up 1 base, with 5 bases separating them. CDR3 length: 11 residues. CDR1 is SQVTM, CDR2 ANQGSEA, per germline.

The chain joins TRBV10-3 to TRBJ2-3; 11 positions agree with TRBD2. Germline CDR1 ENHRY, CDR2 SYGVKD. The CDR3 covers 16 residues. J gave up 6 bases and V 3 bases, and 8 bases lay outside the gene matches. The CDR3 loop is CAISDPSGGPLDTQYF. The CDR3 region has the DNA TGTGCCATCAGTGACCCTAGCGGGGGGCCGTTGGATACGCAGTATTTT.

In its sample, this clone was seen once. This chain's CDR3 is CASSQNKAVGEKLFF. In DNA form, the CDR3 reads TGTGCCAGCAGCCAGAATAAAGCGGTGGGCGAAAAACTGTTTTTT. The gene calls are TRBV3-1 (or the pseudogene TRBV3-2) and TRBJ1-4, with D hard to call. This CDR3 has 15 amino acids. The V end was cut by 3 bases, the J end by 8 bases, with 16 bases between. CDR1 and CDR2 (germline): LGHDT, YNNKEL (reference sequence).